This is a list of T cell receptor beta chains from one sample in a study of beta chain features in type 1 diabetes. The repertoire was sequenced with immunoSEQ multiplex PCR; TCRdb's copy has only in-frame clones and lacks some. Of 250,000 to 300,000 clones listed, 13% to 15% are singletons. Sample: naive CD4+ T cells from blood. Source of these receptors: a man aged 30 to 45 with type 1 diabetes. Both conserved end residues are part of each CDR3. The order of the fields is V gene, D gene, CDR3 length, J gene, clone size, CDR3 DNA, CDR3 protein. A D gene is named only where the DNA matches it firmly. Clone sizes are given selectively: once, few, many, or a class where the clone is expanded.

v_gene: TRBV18
d_gene: TRBD2
len: 16
j_gene: TRBJ2-1
abundance: few
CDR3nt: TGTGCCAGCTCCCTCGGTGTAGCGGGAGTGAACAATGAGCAGTTCTTC
CDR3aa: CASSLGVAGVNNEQFF

v_gene: TRBV5-4
d_gene: TRBD1
len: 14
j_gene: TRBJ2-7
abundance: .
CDR3nt: TGTGCCAGCACCTTGGACAGGGGGAGCTACGAGCAGTACTTC
CDR3aa: CASTLDRGSYEQYF

v_gene: TRBV10-3
d_gene: TRBD2
len: 13
j_gene: TRBJ2-7
abundance: .
CDR3nt: TGTGCCGTCCGACTAGCGGAGACCTACGAGCAGTACTTC
CDR3aa: CAVRLAETYEQYF

v_gene: TRBV18
d_gene: .
len: 16
j_gene: TRBJ1-3
abundance: .
CDR3nt: TGTGCCAGCTCACCACAGGACACGCTCTCTGGAAACACCATATATTTT
CDR3aa: CASSPQDTLSGNTIYF

v_gene: TRBV9
d_gene: .
len: 15
j_gene: TRBJ2-2
abundance: once
CDR3nt: TGTGCCAGCAGCGTAGCCGGCAGGGGAACCGGGGAGCTGTTTTTT
CDR3aa: CASSVAGRGTGELFF

v_gene: TRBV5-1
d_gene: .
len: 15
j_gene: TRBJ1-1
abundance: few
CDR3nt: TGCGCCAGCAGCTTACAAGGGGCTGGGAACACTGAAGCTTTCTTT
CDR3aa: CASSLQGAGNTEAFF

v_gene: TRBV19
d_gene: .
len: 16
j_gene: TRBJ1-1
abundance: .
CDR3nt: TGTGCCAGTAGTATTTCGGGGGGCCATATCAACACTGAAGCTTTCTTT
CDR3aa: CASSISGGHINTEAFF

v_gene: TRBV7-6
d_gene: TRBD2
len: 15
j_gene: TRBJ2-3
abundance: few
CDR3nt: TGTGCCAGCAGCTTAACGGGAGGGCCGTCAGATACGCAGTATTTT
CDR3aa: CASSLTGGPSDTQYF

v_gene: TRBV2
d_gene: TRBD1
len: 15
j_gene: TRBJ2-7
abundance: .
CDR3nt: TGTGCCAGCAGCCCCACCGGGACAGGGGGCAGTGGGCAGTACTTC
CDR3aa: CASSPTGTGGSGQYF

v_gene: TRBV10-3
d_gene: TRBD1
len: 15
j_gene: TRBJ2-1
abundance: .
CDR3nt: TGTGCCATCAGTGGCGGACAGGAGGTCGGCAATGAGCAGTTCTTC
CDR3aa: CAISGGQEVGNEQFF

v_gene: TRBV27
d_gene: TRBD1
len: 14
j_gene: TRBJ2-1
abundance: .
CDR3nt: TGTGCCAGCAGTTTATCGGGACAGTACAATGAGCAGTTCTTC
CDR3aa: CASSLSGQYNEQFF

v_gene: TRBV5-6
d_gene: .
len: 15
j_gene: TRBJ2-3
abundance: few
CDR3nt: TGTGCCAGCAGCTTGAGCGTCTCGACCACAGATACGCAGTATTTT
CDR3aa: CASSLSVSTTDTQYF

v_gene: TRBV28
d_gene: .
len: 14
j_gene: TRBJ2-5
abundance: few
CDR3nt: TGTGCCAGCACCGACGACTGGAATAAAGAGACCCAGTACTTC
CDR3aa: CASTDDWNKETQYF

v_gene: TRBV27
d_gene: .
len: 13
j_gene: TRBJ1-1
abundance: few
CDR3nt: TGTGCCAGCAGTATACGACAGAACACTGAAGCTTTCTTT
CDR3aa: CASSIRQNTEAFF

v_gene: TRBV5-4
d_gene: TRBD2
len: 15
j_gene: TRBJ2-3
abundance: .
CDR3nt: TGTGCCAGCAGCTTGGCGGCTAGCGGGACAGATACGCAGTATTTT
CDR3aa: CASSLAASGTDTQYF

v_gene: TRBV29-1
d_gene: TRBD1
len: 15
j_gene: TRBJ2-7
abundance: .
CDR3nt: TGCAGCGTTGAAGTGGCGGCAGGGGGCAGATACGAGCAGTACTTC
CDR3aa: CSVEVAAGGRYEQYF

v_gene: TRBV6-6
d_gene: .
len: 13
j_gene: TRBJ1-4
abundance: few
CDR3nt: TGTGCCACCCACAGATCAACTAATGAAAAACTGTTTTTT
CDR3aa: CATHRSTNEKLFF

v_gene: TRBV14
d_gene: .
len: 14
j_gene: TRBJ2-2
abundance: few
CDR3nt: TGTGCCAGCAGCCAATTTAGTTTCACCGGGGAGCTGTTTTTT
CDR3aa: CASSQFSFTGELFF

v_gene: TRBV18
d_gene: .
len: 14
j_gene: TRBJ1-1
abundance: few
CDR3nt: TGTGCCAGCTCGGGATCAGGGGTTTGGACTGAAGCTTTCTTT
CDR3aa: CASSGSGVWTEAFF

v_gene: TRBV5-1
d_gene: .
len: 15
j_gene: TRBJ2-6
abundance: .
CDR3nt: TGCGCCAGCAGCTTGGAGCTCTCTGGGGCCAACGTCCTGACTTTC
CDR3aa: CASSLELSGANVLTF

v_gene: TRBV5-6
d_gene: .
len: 13
j_gene: TRBJ1-1
abundance: .
CDR3nt: TGTGCCAGCAGCTCCAGTATGAACACTGAAGCTTTCTTT
CDR3aa: CASSSSMNTEAFF

v_gene: TRBV5-4
d_gene: TRBD1
len: 16
j_gene: TRBJ1-2
abundance: few
CDR3nt: TGTGCCAGCAGCAACCCGACAGGGAATGGGAACTATGGCTACACCTTC
CDR3aa: CASSNPTGNGNYGYTF

v_gene: TRBV28
d_gene: .
len: 13
j_gene: TRBJ1-1
abundance: .
CDR3nt: TGTGCCAGCAGCAAGGGGCCGAGGACTGAAGCTTTCTTT
CDR3aa: CASSKGPRTEAFF

v_gene: TRBV28
d_gene: TRBD2
len: 15
j_gene: TRBJ2-7
abundance: few
CDR3nt: TGTGCCAGCAGTAATTCAGGGACTAGCTCCTACGAGCAGTACTTC
CDR3aa: CASSNSGTSSYEQYF